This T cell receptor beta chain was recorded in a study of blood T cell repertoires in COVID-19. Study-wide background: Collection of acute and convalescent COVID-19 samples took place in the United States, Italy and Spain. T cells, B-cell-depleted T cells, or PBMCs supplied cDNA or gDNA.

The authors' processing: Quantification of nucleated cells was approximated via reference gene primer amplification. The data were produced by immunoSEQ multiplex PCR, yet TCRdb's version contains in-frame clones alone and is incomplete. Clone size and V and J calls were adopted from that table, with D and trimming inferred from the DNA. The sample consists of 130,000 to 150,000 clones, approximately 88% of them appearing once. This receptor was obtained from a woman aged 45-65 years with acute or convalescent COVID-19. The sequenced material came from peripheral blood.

The DNA of the CDR3 is TGTGCCAGTAATTCGGGACTGAATAATTCACCCCTCCACTTT. As protein: CASNSGLNNSPLHF. This chain links TRBV19 with TRBJ1-6; D possibly corresponds to TRBD1 (5 bases). In germline, CDR1 is LNHDA, CDR2 SQIVND (reference sequence). The ends were cut back, 7 bases at V and 5 bases at J, with 12 bases in the middle. There are 14 residues in the CDR3.